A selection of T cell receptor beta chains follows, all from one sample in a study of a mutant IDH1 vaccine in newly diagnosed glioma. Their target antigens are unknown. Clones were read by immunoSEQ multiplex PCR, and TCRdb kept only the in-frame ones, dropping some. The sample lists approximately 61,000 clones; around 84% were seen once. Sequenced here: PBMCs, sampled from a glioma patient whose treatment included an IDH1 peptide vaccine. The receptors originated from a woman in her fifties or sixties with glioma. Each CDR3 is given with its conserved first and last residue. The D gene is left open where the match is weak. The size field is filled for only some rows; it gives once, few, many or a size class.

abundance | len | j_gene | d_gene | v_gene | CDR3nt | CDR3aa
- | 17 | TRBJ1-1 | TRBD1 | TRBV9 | TGTGCCAGCAGCGGATCCCGGGACAGGAGATCGGGGACTGAAGCTTTCTTT | CASSGSRDRRSGTEAFF
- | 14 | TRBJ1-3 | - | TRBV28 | TGTGCCAGCAGTTTAGGGGGTTACGGAAACACCATATATTTT | CASSLGGYGNTIYF
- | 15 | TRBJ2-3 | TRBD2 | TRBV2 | TGTGCCAGCAGTGCGGCGGGGGGGAGGACAGATACGCAGTATTTT | CASSAAGGRTDTQYF
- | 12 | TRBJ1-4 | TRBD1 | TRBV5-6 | TGTGCCAGCAGCGGGACAGGCGAGGAACTGTTTTTT | CASSGTGEELFF
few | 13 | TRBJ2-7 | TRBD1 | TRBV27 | TGTGCCATTCGGACAGGGGGCCTTGGGGAGCAGTACTTC | CAIRTGGLGEQYF
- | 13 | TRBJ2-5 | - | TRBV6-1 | TGTGCCAGCAGCCCCTCGGGTGGGGGGACCCAGTACTTC | CASSPSGGGTQYF
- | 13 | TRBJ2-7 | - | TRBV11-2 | TGTGCCAGCAGCTTAGAGGGGTCCTACGAGCAGTACTTC | CASSLEGSYEQYF
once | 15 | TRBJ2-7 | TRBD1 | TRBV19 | TGTGCCAGTAGTAGGGGACAGGGTAGAGGCTACGAGCAGTACTTC | CASSRGQGRGYEQYF
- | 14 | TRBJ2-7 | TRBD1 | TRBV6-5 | TGTGCCAGCAGTCCCGGGACAGGGCCGATCGAGCAGTACTTC | CASSPGTGPIEQYF
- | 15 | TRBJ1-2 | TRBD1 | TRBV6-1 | TGTGCCAGCAGTGGAGGACAGGGACTCCACTATGGCTACACCTTC | CASSGGQGLHYGYTF
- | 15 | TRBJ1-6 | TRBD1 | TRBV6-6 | TGTGCCAGCAGTTACTGGACAGGAAGCAATTCACCCCTCCACTTT | CASSYWTGSNSPLHF
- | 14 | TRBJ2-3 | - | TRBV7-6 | TGTGCCAGCAGCTCGCAGGGGGGGCCCGATACGCAGTATTTT | CASSSQGGPDTQYF
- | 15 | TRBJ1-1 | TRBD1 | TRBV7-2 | TGTGCCAGCAGCTCGCACAGGGGAAGGAGAACTGAAGCTTTCTTT | CASSSHRGRRTEAFF
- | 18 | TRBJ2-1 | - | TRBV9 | TGTGCCAGCAGCGCTATGGTGACCGGGGTAAATTCCTACAATGAGCAGTTCTTC | CASSAMVTGVNSYNEQFF
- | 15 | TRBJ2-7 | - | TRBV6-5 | TGTGCCAGCAGTTACAAAGTAGCGAGTCCCTACGAGCAGTACTTC | CASSYKVASPYEQYF
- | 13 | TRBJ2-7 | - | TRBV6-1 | TGTGCCAGCAGTGCTGAGGAGAACTACGAGCAGTACTTC | CASSAEENYEQYF
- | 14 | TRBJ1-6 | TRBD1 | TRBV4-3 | TGCGCCAGCAGCCAGGACAGGGGACTGTCACCCCTCCACTTT | CASSQDRGLSPLHF
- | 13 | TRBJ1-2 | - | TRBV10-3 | TGTGCCAGCCGCAGAGAGGGGACCTATGGCTACACCTTC | CASRREGTYGYTF
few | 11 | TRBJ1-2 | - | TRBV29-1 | TGCAGCGTGGACGGGACTTTTGGCTACACCTTC | CSVDGTFGYTF
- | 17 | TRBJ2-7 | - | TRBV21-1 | TGTGCCAGCAGCTTTTCGACCTCGGGACGCTTGACCTCCGAGCAGTACTTC | CASSFSTSGRLTSEQYF
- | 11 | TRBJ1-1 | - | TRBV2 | TGTGCCAGCAGGATCCGAACTGAAGCTTTCTTT | CASRIRTEAFF
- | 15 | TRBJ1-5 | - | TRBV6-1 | TGTGCCAGCAGTGGGAGGTCCGGGCTCAATCAGCCCCAGCATTTT | CASSGRSGLNQPQHF
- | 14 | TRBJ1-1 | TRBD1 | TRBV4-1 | TGCGCCAGCAGTGTGGACAGGTTGGACACTGAAGCTTTCTTT | CASSVDRLDTEAFF
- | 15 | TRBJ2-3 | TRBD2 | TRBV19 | TGTGCCAGTAGTATCGGCGGGACTAACACAGATACGCAGTATTTT | CASSIGGTNTDTQYF
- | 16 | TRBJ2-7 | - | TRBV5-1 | TGCGCCAGCAGCCTGCGCCAACGGGGGAGCTCCTACGAGCAGTACTTC | CASSLRQRGSSYEQYF
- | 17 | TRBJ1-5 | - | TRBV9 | TGTGCCAGCAGCGTAGACCCGTGGACGAATGGCAATCAGCCCCAGCATTTT | CASSVDPWTNGNQPQHF
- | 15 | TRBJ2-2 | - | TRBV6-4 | TGTGCCAGCAGTGAAAGACAGGAAAACACCGGGGAGCTGTTTTTT | CASSERQENTGELFF
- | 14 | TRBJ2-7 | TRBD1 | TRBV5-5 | TGTGCCAGCAGCTTGGGGACAGGGTGGTACGAGCAGTACTTC | CASSLGTGWYEQYF
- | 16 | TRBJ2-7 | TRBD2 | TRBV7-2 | TGTGCCAGCAGCGCCCCTACTGTAGCGGGGGGAAACGAGCAGTACTTC | CASSAPTVAGGNEQYF
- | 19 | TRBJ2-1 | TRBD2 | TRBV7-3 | TGTGCCAGCAGCCCCCTGGGACTAGCGGGGGGGCACTCCTACAATGAGCAGTTCTTC | CASSPLGLAGGHSYNEQFF